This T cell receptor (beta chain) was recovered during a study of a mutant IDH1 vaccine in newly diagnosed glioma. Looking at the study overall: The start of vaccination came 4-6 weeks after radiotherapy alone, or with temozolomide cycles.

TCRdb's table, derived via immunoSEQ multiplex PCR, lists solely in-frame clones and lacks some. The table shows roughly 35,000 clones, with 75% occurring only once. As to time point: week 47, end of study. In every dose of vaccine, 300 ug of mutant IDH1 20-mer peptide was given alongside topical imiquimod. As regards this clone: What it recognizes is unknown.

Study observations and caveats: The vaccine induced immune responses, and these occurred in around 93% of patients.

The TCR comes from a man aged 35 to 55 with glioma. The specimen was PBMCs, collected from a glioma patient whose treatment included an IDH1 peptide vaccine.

The CDR3 spells CASSPFKGGDGYTF. The CDR3 DNA reads TGTGCCAGCTCACCATTCAAGGGGGGAGATGGCTACACCTTC. The V gene is TRBV18, the J gene TRBJ1-2, with TRBD1 as a possible D gene (6 bases). Per the germline V gene, CDR1 is KGHSH and CDR2 is LQKENI. The germline V and J ends were trimmed by 2 bases and 6 bases, with 13 bases remaining between them. CDR3 length: 14 residues.